Presented here are 13 T cell receptor beta chains from one specimen sequenced in a study of cytomegalovirus exposure and HLA in healthy donors. Produced via immunoSEQ multiplex PCR; TCRdb's table is partial and in-frame only. The sample lists some 340,000 clones, approximately 86% occurring once. The specimen was PBMCs. The receptors here all came from a woman in her 30s in good health and CMV-seropositive.

The chain couples TRBV28 to TRBJ2-7, with 7 bases identical to TRBD2. The CDR3 is 14 residues long. Germline V gene sequence: CDR1 MDHEN, CDR2 SYDVKM. Trimming cost V 8 bases and J 7 bases; bases outside gene matches: 14. The CDR3: CASRGSSGALEQYF. The CDR3 bases are TGTGCCAGCCGTGGGTCGAGCGGGGCCTTGGAGCAGTACTTC.

The genes are TRBV20-1 and TRBJ2-2; D gene uncertain. The length of the CDR3 is 11 residues. Trimming removed 4 bases at V and 4 bases at J, with 4 bases between. The V gene's germline CDR1 is DFQATT and CDR2 SNEGSKA (reference sequence). The CDR3 DNA is TGCAGTGCTACCCTCACCGGGGAGCTGTTTTTT. Encoded protein: CSATLTGELFF.

The chain has TRBV30 and TRBJ2-3, with 9 bases fitting TRBD2. The junction had 6 bases not matched to a gene; V was cut back by 2 bases and J by 3 bases. Germline CDR1 GTSNPN, CDR2 SVGIG (reference sequence). The CDR3 has 15 amino acids. The CDR3 bases are TGTGCCTGGAGTAGGCTAGCGGGAAAAACAGATACGCAGTATTTT. Protein: CAWSRLAGKTDTQYF. The full variable domain, rest sourced from reference TRBV30 and TRBJ2-3, is SQTIHQWPATLVQPVGSPLSLECTVEGTSNPNLYWYRQAAGRGLQLLFYSVGIGQISSEVPQNLSASRPQDRQFILSSKKLLLSDSGFYLCAWSRLAGKTDTQYFGPGTRLTVL.

The CDR3 nucleotides are TGTGCCAGTAGTATACATCCGGGGGCGGACACTGAAGCTTTCTTT. Amino acids: CASSIHPGADTEAFF. The chain has TRBV19 and TRBJ1-1; D might be TRBD1 (6 bases). The CDR3 loop spans 15 amino acids. V lost 2 bases, J lost 3 bases, and 13 bases lay in between. Germline CDR1 reads LNHDA; CDR2 reads SQIVND (reference sequence). The complete variable domain, with remaining parts taken from reference TRBV19 and TRBJ1-1, reads DGGITQSPKYLFRKEGQNVTLSCEQNLNHDAMYWYRQDPGQGLRLIYYSQIVNDFQKGDIAEGYSVSREKKESFPLTVTSAQKNPTAFYLCASSIHPGADTEAFFGQGTRLTVV.

The chain carries TRBV30 and TRBJ1-1; D is unclear. CDR1 GTSNPN and CDR2 SVGIG come from the germline V gene (reference sequence). V lost 5 bases and J 0 bases, leaving 10 bases between the germline ends. The CDR3 spans 13 residues. CDR3 sequence: CAWVDRLNTEAFF. CDR3 bases: TGTGCCTGGGTCGACCGATTGAACACTGAAGCTTTCTTT.

The gene calls are TRBV9 and TRBJ1-6; perhaps TRBD1 as D (5 bases). Germline V gene sequence: CDR1 SGDLS, CDR2 YYNGEE. The V gene lost 2 bases and the J gene lost 0 bases, with 15 bases spanning the gap. This CDR3 contains 18 residues. The CDR3 coding sequence is TGTGCCAGCAGCGTTAGCTGGGGGGGAAGCTCCTATAATTCACCCCTCCACTTT. Protein: CASSVSWGGSSYNSPLHF.

The genes are TRBV4-1 and TRBJ2-7; D may be TRBD2 (6 bases). The V gene's germline CDR1 is MGHRA and CDR2 YSYEKL. The V gene lost 3 bases and the J gene lost 2 bases, with 20 bases spanning the gap. The CDR3 is 17 residues long. CDR3 amino acids: CASSQGVRGTLAYEQYF. The CDR3 DNA sequence: TGCGCCAGCAGCCAGGGGGTACGGGGGACGTTAGCCTACGAGCAGTACTTC.

The chain employs TRBV6-5 and TRBJ1-5; possibly TRBD1 for D (5 bases). The length of the CDR3 is 15 residues. V lost 2 bases to trimming and J lost 0 bases, with 8 bases between them. Germline CDR1 reads MNHEY; CDR2 reads SVGAGI. In DNA, the CDR3 is TGTGCCAGCAGTTACGACAGCAATAGCAATCAGCCCCAGCATTTT. Amino acid sequence: CASSYDSNSNQPQHF.

The chain joins TRBV28 to TRBJ2-1, with TRBD2 matching over 13 bases. The CDR3 spans 15 residues. V lost 7 bases and J lost 8; bases outside the gene matches: 8. Per germline, CDR1 MDHEN and CDR2 SYDVKM. As DNA, the CDR3 is TGTGCCAGCAAAAGCGGGACTAGCGGGATCTATGAGCAGTTCTTC. Protein sequence: CASKSGTSGIYEQFF.

This clone has just one count. The gene calls are TRBV25-1 and TRBJ1-3; tentative D call: TRBD1 (5 bases). Germline values: CDR1 MGHDK, CDR2 SYGVNS. Trimming shortened V by 7 bases and J by 2 bases, and 9 bases separated the two germline ends. The CDR3 covers 13 residues. Here the CDR3 reads CASMSGAGNTIYF. For the CDR3, the DNA is TGTGCCAGCATGTCGGGGGCTGGAAACACCATATATTTT.

This clone was seen once. The rearrangement links TRBV6-1 to TRBJ2-1; 8 positions agree with TRBD1. Germline trimming cut 2 bases from V and 0 bases from J; bases unmatched to any gene: 3. Germline V lookup: CDR1 MNHNS, CDR2 SASEGT. The CDR3 sequence is 16 residues long. CDR3 DNA: TGTGCCAGCAGTGAAAACAGGGGGTACTCCTACAATGAGCAGTTCTTC. It is translated as CASSENRGYSYNEQFF.

This sequence joins TRBV19 and TRBJ1-1; D is possibly TRBD1 (6 bases). V gave up 4 bases and J gave up 11 bases, with 23 bases separating them. The length of the CDR3 is 15 residues. CDR1 is LNHDA and CDR2 is SQIVND in the germline V gene (reference sequence). CDR3 residues: CASSTPTMTSGAAFF. CDR3 DNA: TGTGCCAGTAGTACTCCAACCATGACCTCAGGGGCGGCTTTCTTT.

The CDR3 protein is CASSEAQLAGINTGELFF. CDR3 bases: TGTGCCAGCAGTGAAGCCCAGCTAGCGGGGATCAACACCGGGGAGCTGTTTTTT. The genes are TRBV2 and TRBJ2-2, with 9 nucleotides matching TRBD2. Germline assignment: CDR1 SNHLY and CDR2 FYNNEI. This CDR3 has 18 residues. Trimming at V came to 0 bases and at J to 2 bases, leaving 7 bases not matched to a gene.